This T cell receptor (beta chain) was retrieved from a study of T cell responses to AZD1222 COVID-19 vaccine. Second doses at about 4 or about 12 weeks were pooled. About this clone itself: Its antigen is still unknown. This CDR3 is also generated by other DNA sequences in the sample.

Findings of the study overall: Within unmutated variant regions lay the reported targets of nearly half of spike-specific TCRs. The repertoires were collected only after the peak T cell response. Spike-wide coverage was observed for vaccine-associated CD4 TCRs, with dominant responses at 160-218 and 743-854.

The method was immunoSEQ multiplex PCR; TCRdb's version includes in-frame clones alone and lacks a portion of them. The repertoire holds 65,000 to 100,000 clones, with less than 95% as singletons. This CDR3 spans 12 amino acids. J lost 4 bases, V lost 6 bases, and 3 bases had no gene match. Germline CDR1 and CDR2: MDHEN and SYDVKM. This clonotype was obtained from an adult who received the AZD1222 COVID-19 vaccine. The sequencing used peripheral blood, collected 28 days after the second AZD1222 dose. The gene calls are TRBV28 and TRBJ2-7, with TRBD1 matching over 7 bases. The DNA of the CDR3 is TGTGCCAGCAGAGGACAGGTATACGAGCAGTACTTC. Amino acids: CASRGQVYEQYF.